A single sample is the source of the 2 T cell receptor beta chains below, sequenced in a study of shared clonotypes between healthy human individuals. Only in-frame clones appear in the TCRdb table, and some are missing; sequencing was by immunoSEQ multiplex PCR. The profile shows roughly 1,500,000 clones, around 98.5% of them singletons. Sample: naive CD4+ T cells sorted from blood. Subset in this sample: CD45RA+ positively selected. These receptors all stem from a man aged 30 to 45 in good health.

This chain connects TRBV6-6 to TRBJ1-1; D is ambiguous. The germline V gene encodes CDR1 MNHNY and CDR2 SVGAGI (reference sequence). V lost 4 bases, J lost 6 bases, and 9 bases lay in between. This CDR3 is 12 amino acids long. The CDR3 DNA reads TGTGCCAGCAGTTTTCAAGCGGCTGAAGCTTTCTTT. Encoded protein: CASSFQAAEAFF.

The chain couples TRBV5-1 to TRBJ2-7; D assignment may be TRBD1 or TRBD2 (5 bases each). The germline V and J ends were trimmed by 4 bases and 5 bases, with 19 bases remaining between them. From germline, CDR1 is SGHRS and CDR2 YFSETQ. This CDR3 is 15 amino acids long. CDR3 DNA sequence: TGCGCCAGCAGCCCAGGGACCCCACTGGTGGACGAGCAGTACTTC. Protein product: CASSPGTPLVDEQYF. The full variable domain, completed using reference TRBV5-1 and TRBJ2-7, is KAGVTQTPRYLIKTRGQQVTLSCSPISGHRSVSWYQQTPGQGLQFLFEYFSETQRNKGNFPGRFSGRQFSNSRSEMNVSTLELGDSALYLCASSPGTPLVDEQYFGPGTRLTVT.